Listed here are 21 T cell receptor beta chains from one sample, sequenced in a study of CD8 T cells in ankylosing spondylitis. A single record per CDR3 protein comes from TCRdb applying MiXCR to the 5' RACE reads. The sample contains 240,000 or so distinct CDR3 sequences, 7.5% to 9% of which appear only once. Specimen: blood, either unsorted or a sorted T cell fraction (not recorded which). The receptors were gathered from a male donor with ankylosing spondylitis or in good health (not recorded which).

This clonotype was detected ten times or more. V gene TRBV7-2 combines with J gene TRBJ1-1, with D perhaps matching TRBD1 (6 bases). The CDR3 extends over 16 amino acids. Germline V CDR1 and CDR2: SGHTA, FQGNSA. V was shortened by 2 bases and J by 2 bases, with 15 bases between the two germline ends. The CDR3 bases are TGTGCCAGCAGCTTACGGGGGGGACAATCTAACACTGAAGCTTTCTTT. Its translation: CASSLRGGQSNTEAFF. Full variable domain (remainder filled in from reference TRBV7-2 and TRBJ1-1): GAGVSQSPSNKVTEKGKDVELRCDPISGHTALYWYRQSLGQGLEFLIYFQGNSAPDKSGLPSDRFSAERTGGSVSTLTIQRTQQEDSAVYLCASSLRGGQSNTEAFFGQGTRLTVV.

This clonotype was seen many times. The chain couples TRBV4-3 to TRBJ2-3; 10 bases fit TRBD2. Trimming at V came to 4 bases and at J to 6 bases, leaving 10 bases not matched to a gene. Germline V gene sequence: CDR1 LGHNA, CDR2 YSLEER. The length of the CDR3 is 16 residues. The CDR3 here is CASSLVPSGSPDTQYF. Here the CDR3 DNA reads TGCGCCAGCAGCCTGGTGCCTAGCGGGAGTCCTGATACGCAGTATTTT.

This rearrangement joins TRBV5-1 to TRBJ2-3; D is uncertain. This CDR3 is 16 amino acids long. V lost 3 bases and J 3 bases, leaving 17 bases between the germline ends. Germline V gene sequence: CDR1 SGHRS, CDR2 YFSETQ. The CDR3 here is CASSYPTREGTDTQYF. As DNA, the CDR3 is TGCGCCAGCAGCTACCCGACAAGGGAAGGGACAGATACGCAGTATTTT.

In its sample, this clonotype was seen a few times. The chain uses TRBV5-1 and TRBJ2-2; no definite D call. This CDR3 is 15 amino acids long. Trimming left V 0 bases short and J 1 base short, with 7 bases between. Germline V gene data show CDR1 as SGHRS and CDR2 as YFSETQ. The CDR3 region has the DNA TGCGCCAGCAGCTTGGACTCTCTGAACACCGGGGAGCTGTTTTTT. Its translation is CASSLDSLNTGELFF.

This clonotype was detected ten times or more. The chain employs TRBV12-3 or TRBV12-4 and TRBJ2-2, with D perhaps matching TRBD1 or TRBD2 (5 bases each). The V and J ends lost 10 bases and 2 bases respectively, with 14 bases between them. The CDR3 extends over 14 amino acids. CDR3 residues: CAISGTVNTGELFF. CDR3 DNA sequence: TGTGCCATCTCCGGGACGGTAAACACCGGGGAGCTGTTTTTT.

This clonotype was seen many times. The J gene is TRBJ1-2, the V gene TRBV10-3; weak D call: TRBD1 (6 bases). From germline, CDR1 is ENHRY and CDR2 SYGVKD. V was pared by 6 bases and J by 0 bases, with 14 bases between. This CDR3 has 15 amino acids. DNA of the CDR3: TGTGCCATCAGCCCGGGACAAGCAGCTAACTATGGCTACACCTTC. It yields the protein CAISPGQAANYGYTF.

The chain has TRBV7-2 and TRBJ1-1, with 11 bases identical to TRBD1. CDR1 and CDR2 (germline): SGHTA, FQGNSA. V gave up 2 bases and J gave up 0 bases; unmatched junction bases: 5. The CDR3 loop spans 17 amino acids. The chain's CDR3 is CASSLWDRGGMNTEAFF. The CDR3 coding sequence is TGTGCCAGCAGCTTATGGGACAGGGGGGGGATGAACACTGAAGCTTTCTTT.

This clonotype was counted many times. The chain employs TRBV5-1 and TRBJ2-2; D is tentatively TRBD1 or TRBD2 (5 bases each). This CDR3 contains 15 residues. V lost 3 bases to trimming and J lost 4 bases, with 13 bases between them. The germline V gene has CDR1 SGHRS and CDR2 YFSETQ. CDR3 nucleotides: TGCGCCAGCAGCTCCCGGGACGGAGCCACCGGGGAGCTGTTTTTT. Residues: CASSSRDGATGELFF.

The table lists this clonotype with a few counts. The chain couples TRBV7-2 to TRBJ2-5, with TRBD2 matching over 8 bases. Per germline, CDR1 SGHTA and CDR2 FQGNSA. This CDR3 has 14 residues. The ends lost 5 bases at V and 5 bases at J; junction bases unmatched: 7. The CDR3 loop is CASSTLSGIETQYF. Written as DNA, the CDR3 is TGTGCCAGCAGCACCCTTAGCGGGATTGAGACCCAGTACTTC.

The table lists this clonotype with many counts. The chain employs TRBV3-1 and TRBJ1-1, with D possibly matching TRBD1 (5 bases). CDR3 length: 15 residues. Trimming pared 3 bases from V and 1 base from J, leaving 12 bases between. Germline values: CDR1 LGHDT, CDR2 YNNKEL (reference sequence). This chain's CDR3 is CASSQIGVSNTEAFF. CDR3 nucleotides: TGTGCCAGCAGCCAGATAGGGGTCTCGAACACTGAAGCTTTCTTT.

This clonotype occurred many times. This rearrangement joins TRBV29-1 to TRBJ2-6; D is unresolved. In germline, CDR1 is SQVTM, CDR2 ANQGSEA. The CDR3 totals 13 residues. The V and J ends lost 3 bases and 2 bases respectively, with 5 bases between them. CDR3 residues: CSVDVTGANVLTF. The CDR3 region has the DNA TGCAGCGTTGACGTCACTGGGGCCAACGTCCTGACTTTC.

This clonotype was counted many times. For the CDR3, the DNA is TGCAGTGCTACTTGGACAGGCGGGGGCAATCAGCCCCAGCATTTT. Encoded protein: CSATWTGGGNQPQHF. The chain has TRBV20-1 and TRBJ1-5; TRBD1 matches at 7 bases. The V and J ends lost 4 bases and 2 bases, in that order; junction bases with no gene match: 8. Germline assignment: CDR1 DFQATT and CDR2 SNEGSKA (reference sequence). CDR3 length: 15 amino acids.

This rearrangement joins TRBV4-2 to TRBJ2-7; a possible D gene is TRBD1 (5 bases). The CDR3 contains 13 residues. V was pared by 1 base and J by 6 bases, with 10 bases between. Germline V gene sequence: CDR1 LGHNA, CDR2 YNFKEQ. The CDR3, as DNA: TGTGCCAGCAGCCAAGCCCTTGGGGCCGAGCAGTACTTC. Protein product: CASSQALGAEQYF.

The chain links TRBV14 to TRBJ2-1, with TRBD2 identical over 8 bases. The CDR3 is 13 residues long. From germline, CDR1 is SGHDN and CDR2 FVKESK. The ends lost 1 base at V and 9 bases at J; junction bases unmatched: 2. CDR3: CASSQALAGEQFF. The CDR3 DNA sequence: TGTGCCAGCAGCCAAGCGCTAGCGGGTGAGCAGTTCTTC.

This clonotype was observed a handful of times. The DNA of the CDR3 is TGTGCCAGCAGCTTAATCGGGGTCCCGGGGGACACCATATATTTT. Translating it yields CASSLIGVPGDTIYF. The chain joins TRBV7-2 to TRBJ1-3, with a tentative D call TRBD1 (5 bases). Germline CDR1 reads SGHTA; CDR2 reads FQGNSA. The CDR3 runs 15 residues. Trimming took 2 bases from V and 8 from J, leaving 16 bases between them.

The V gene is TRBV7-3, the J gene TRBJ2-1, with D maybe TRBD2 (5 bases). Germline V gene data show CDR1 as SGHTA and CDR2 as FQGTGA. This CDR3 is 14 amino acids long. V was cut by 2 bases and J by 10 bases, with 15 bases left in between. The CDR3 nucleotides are TGTGCCAGCAGCTTAGGCCAGCGGACCGGAGAGCAGTTCTTC. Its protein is CASSLGQRTGEQFF.

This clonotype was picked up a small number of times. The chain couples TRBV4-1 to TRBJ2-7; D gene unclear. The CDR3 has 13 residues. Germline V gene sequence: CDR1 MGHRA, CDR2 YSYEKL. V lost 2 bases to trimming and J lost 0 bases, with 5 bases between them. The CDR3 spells CASSQRTSYEQYF. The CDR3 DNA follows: TGCGCCAGCAGCCAACGCACCTCCTACGAGCAGTACTTC.

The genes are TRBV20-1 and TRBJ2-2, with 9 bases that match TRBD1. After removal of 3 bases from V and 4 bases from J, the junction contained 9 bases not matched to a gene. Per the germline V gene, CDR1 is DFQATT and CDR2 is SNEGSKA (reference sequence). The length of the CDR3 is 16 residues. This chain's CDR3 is CSARGGGTGSTGELFF. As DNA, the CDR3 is TGCAGTGCTAGGGGTGGCGGGACAGGGAGCACCGGGGAGCTGTTTTTT.

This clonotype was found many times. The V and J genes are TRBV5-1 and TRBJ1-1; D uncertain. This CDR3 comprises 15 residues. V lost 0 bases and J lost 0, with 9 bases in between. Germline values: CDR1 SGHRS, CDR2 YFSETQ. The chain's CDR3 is CASSLASGLNTEAFF. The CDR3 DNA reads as TGCGCCAGCAGCTTGGCGTCCGGGTTGAACACTGAAGCTTTCTTT.

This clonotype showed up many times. The CDR3 loop is CASSLDPGVQPQHF. CDR3 bases: TGCGCCAGCAGCTTGGACCCGGGGGTTCAGCCCCAGCATTTT. V is TRBV5-1 and J is TRBJ1-5; perhaps TRBD1 as D (5 bases). CDR3 size: 14 residues. Per germline, CDR1 SGHRS and CDR2 YFSETQ. With 0 bases removed from V and 6 bases from J, the gap between germline ends came to 10 bases. Full variable domain (missing parts from reference TRBV5-1 and TRBJ1-5): KAGVTQTPRYLIKTRGQQVTLSCSPISGHRSVSWYQQTPGQGLQFLFEYFSETQRNKGNFPGRFSGRQFSNSRSEMNVSTLELGDSALYLCASSLDPGVQPQHFGDGTRLSIL.

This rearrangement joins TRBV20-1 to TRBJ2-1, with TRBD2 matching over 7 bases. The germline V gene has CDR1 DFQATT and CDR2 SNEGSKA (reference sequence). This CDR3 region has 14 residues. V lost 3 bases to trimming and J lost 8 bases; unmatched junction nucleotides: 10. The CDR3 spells CSARSTTSADEQFF. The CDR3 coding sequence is TGCAGTGCTAGGTCCACCACTAGCGCCGATGAGCAGTTCTTC.